This paragraph covers one TCR beta chain sequence. This record belongs to a study of shared clonotypes between healthy human individuals. Only Caucasian adults living in Nashville, Tennessee made up the donor group. V lost 1 base and J lost 4, with 14 bases in between. The CDR3 has 16 residues. Per germline, CDR1 MGHRA and CDR2 YSYEKL. Sequencing was performed with immunoSEQ multiplex PCR; in TCRdb, only in-frame clones are kept and a portion is missing. The sample contains some 1.4 million clones, roughly 95% of which appear only once. This chain connects TRBV4-1 to TRBJ2-1; a possible D gene is TRBD2 (5 bases). This clonotype was sampled from a man aged 25-45 years in good health. The source material was naive CD4+ T cells sorted from blood. Specified subset: CD45RA+ positively selected. CDR3 sequence (DNA): TGCGCCAGCAGCCAAGGAGGGCTAGCACGATACAATGAGCAGTTCTTC. Translation gives CASSQGGLARYNEQFF.